This T cell receptor (beta chain) is from a study of CD8+ T cells in alopecia areata. Described treatment: oral pan-JAK inhibitor, 5-10 mg twice daily. RNA, once extracted, was reverse transcribed into cDNA for use as the sequencing template. Clones were read by immunoSEQ multiplex PCR, and TCRdb kept only the in-frame ones, dropping some. The sample holds about 200,000 clones, 50% to 70% seen once. The sequencing used CD4+ T cells sorted from blood, collected around week 50, from a patient treated with tofacitinib. The TCR was taken from a human donor with alopecia areata.

Here the CDR3 DNA reads TGTGCCAGCAGCCACAGGGCCGTAACCAACTATGGCTACACCTTC. Translated: CASSHRAVTNYGYTF. The chain combines TRBV7-2 with TRBJ1-2; weak D call: TRBD1 (6 bases). The ends were cut back, 5 bases at V and 2 bases at J, with 15 bases in the middle. Germline V gene sequence: CDR1 SGHTA, CDR2 FQGNSA. This CDR3 region has 15 residues.